This T cell receptor beta chain was captured by sequencing in a study of prognosis after radiotherapy for stage I lung cancer. From genomic DNA, TCR beta CDR3 was amplified by two-round multiplex PCR. First-round PCR used primers specific to each TRBV and TRBJ gene. A single record per CDR3 protein comes from TCRdb applying MiXCR to the multiplex PCR reads. The table includes roughly 15,000 distinct CDR3 sequences, about a sixth detected once. This clonotype showed up many times. Per germline, CDR1 SGDLS and CDR2 YYNGEE. V trimming: 2 bases; J trimming: 4 bases; junction bases outside the gene matches: 2. This CDR3 comprises 14 residues.

Sequencing was performed on PBMCs, taken before or after stereotactic body radiation therapy (not recorded which). This TCR came from a donor aged 50 or older with non-small cell lung cancer. The gene calls are TRBV9 and TRBJ2-1; 8 nucleotides agree with TRBD2. The CDR3 protein is CASSVSGVYNEQFF. CDR3 sequence (DNA): TGTGCCAGCAGCGTTAGCGGGGTATACAATGAGCAGTTCTTC.